The T cell receptor (beta chain) described here comes from a study of blood T cell repertoires in COVID-19. Germline V gives CDR1 MNHEY, CDR2 SVGAGI. The CDR3 consists of 14 residues. After removal of 7 bases from V and 0 bases from J, the junction contained 6 bases not matched to a gene. Clones were sequenced by immunoSEQ multiplex PCR, and TCRdb holds only the in-frame ones, with some missing. Of about 180,000 clones in the sample, approximately 83% were seen once. The sequence was collected from a human donor in a cohort sampled during active COVID-19. Material: peripheral blood. This chain uses TRBV6-5 with TRBJ2-7, with 7 bases fitting TRBD2. The CDR3 spells CASKTGGSSYEQYF. The CDR3 DNA sequence: TGTGCCAGCAAGACTGGCGGGAGCTCCTACGAGCAGTACTTC.